One sample yielded the 11 T cell receptor beta chains listed below, sequenced in a study of molecular identifiers for immune sequencing clone quantification. From the PCR reads, TCRdb called clonotypes with MiXCR, one entry per CDR3 protein. The top ten clones hold about 0.73% of a sample with hundreds of thousands of distinct CDR3 sequences, roughly 27% of them seen once. Material: naive CD8+ T cells from blood, with Jurkat cell RNA spiked in. The subset denotes: FACS-sorted CD8+CD4-CCR7+CD45RA+ naive T cells. Every receptor here comes from a human donor in good health. Some libraries in this study had Jurkat cell RNA spiked in.

In this sample, this clonotype turned up many times. The rearrangement links TRBV5-5 to TRBJ2-6; D gene ambiguous. V lost 4 bases and J lost 4, with 9 bases in between. This CDR3 is 14 amino acids long. Germline V gene data show CDR1 as SGHKS and CDR2 as YYEKEE (reference sequence). The CDR3 DNA is TGTGCCAGCAGCCTGGGTGTCGGGGCCAACGTCCTGACTTTC. Its protein product is CASSLGVGANVLTF.

The rearrangement joins TRBV30 to TRBJ2-7, with 10 bases fitting TRBD2. The CDR3 has 17 amino acids. With 2 bases clipped from V and 3 bases from J, the junction kept 13 bases outside the gene matches. Germline assignment: CDR1 GTSNPN and CDR2 SVGIG (reference sequence). CDR3 bases: TGTGCCTGGAGTCTTACTGCCGGGACTAGCGCATACTACGAGCAGTACTTC. Residues: CAWSLTAGTSAYYEQYF.

The table lists this clonotype with a few counts. J is TRBJ2-2 and V is TRBV20-1; 7 nucleotides align to TRBD1. This CDR3 contains 13 residues. Unmatched junction bases numbered 6, after V lost 5 bases and J lost 6 bases. Germline V gene sequence: CDR1 DFQATT, CDR2 SNEGSKA (reference sequence). CDR3 sequence reads: CSAPKTGPGELFF. CDR3 DNA sequence: TGCAGTGCTCCAAAGACAGGGCCCGGGGAGCTGTTTTTT.

Comment on this clonotype: This may arise from a read error, as a much more abundant clone is one base away. The chain couples TRBV7-9 to TRBJ1-1; D unresolved. This CDR3 has 14 amino acids. Germline V gives CDR1 SEHNR, CDR2 FQNEAQ (reference sequence). The CDR3 sequence is CTSSLDFGNTEAFF. In DNA form, the CDR3 reads TGTACCAGCAGCTTGGATTTCGGTAACACTGAAGCTTTCTTT.

As regards this clonotype: A much larger clone sits a single nucleotide away, making a read error possible. The chain uses TRBV7-8 and TRBJ1-1; D might be TRBD1 (6 bases). The length of the CDR3 is 16 residues. Germline V gives CDR1 SGHVS, CDR2 FQNEAQ. CDR3 region: CASSSVTGIFYTEALF. CDR3 nucleotide sequence: TGTGCCAGCAGCTCCGTTACAGGGATTTTTTACACTGAAGCTCTCTTT. The full variable domain, rest sourced from reference TRBV7-8 and TRBJ1-1, is GAGVSQSPRYKVAKRGQDVALRCDPISGHVSLFWYQQALGQGPEFLTYFQNEAQLDKSGLPSDRFFAERPEGSVSTLKIQRTQQEDSAVYLCASSSVTGIFYTEALFGQGTRLTVV.

Ten or more counts support this clonotype. The chain combines TRBV5-1 with TRBJ2-3; 9 bases agree with TRBD2. Germline V gene sequence: CDR1 SGHRS, CDR2 YFSETQ. V lost 0 bases to trimming and J lost 5 bases; unmatched junction nucleotides: 10. This CDR3 has 17 residues. CDR3 sequence: CASSLGSLAGYGDTQYF. CDR3 DNA: TGCGCCAGCAGCTTGGGGTCCCTAGCGGGATACGGAGATACGCAGTATTTT.

This clonotype was seen just once. The junction does not match germline at one end; this may be a read error. The CDR3 nucleotides are TGTGCCGGCAGCCAACTCAGGAGCACTGAAGCTTTCTTT. It yields the protein CAGSQLRSTEAFF. The genes are TRBV14 and TRBJ1-1; D is unresolved. In germline, CDR1 is SGHDN, CDR2 FVKESK. This CDR3 has 13 residues.

This clonotype has a count of ten or more. The CDR3 sequence is CASNIPFGGPLSNQPQHF. The CDR3 region has the DNA TGTGCCAGCAACATCCCCTTCGGGGGGCCCCTTAGCAATCAGCCCCAGCATTTT. The J gene is TRBJ1-5, the V gene TRBV28, with D perhaps TRBD1 (6 bases). This CDR3 contains 18 residues. Germline assignment: CDR1 MDHEN and CDR2 SYDVKM. V was trimmed by 7 bases and J by 0 bases, leaving 22 bases between them.

As for this clonotype: It may be a read error: a sequence one base away is much more abundant. The gene calls are TRBV19 and TRBJ2-7; D possibly matches TRBD1 or TRBD2 (5 bases each). The V gene's germline CDR1 is LNHDA and CDR2 SQIVND (reference sequence). This CDR3 contains 13 residues. The CDR3 DNA reads as TGTGCCAGTAGTAGGGACCCGGCCTACGAGCAGAACTTC. The encoded protein is CASSRDPAYEQNF.

To note about this clonotype: A much larger clone sits a single nucleotide away, making a read error possible. The CDR3 carries no conserved terminal phenylalanine or tryptophan, so it likely arises from a read error. V is TRBV2 and J is TRBJ2-3; tentatively, D is TRBD2 (6 bases). The CDR3 is made up of 13 amino acids. The V end lost 4 bases, the J end lost 4 bases, and 9 bases lay between the germline ends. Germline V lookup: CDR1 SNHLY, CDR2 FYNNEI. The chain's CDR3 is CASSVTSSDTQYL. CDR3 DNA sequence: TGTGCCAGCAGTGTCACTAGCTCAGATACGCAGTATTTA.

Here the CDR3 DNA reads TGTGCCAGCAGCAGGGACAGGGGGCGAGCCTACGAGCAGTACTTC. It codes for CASSRDRGRAYEQYF. This chain joins TRBV21-1 and TRBJ2-7; TRBD1, the table's D call, lacks a check against the DNA. TRBV21-1 is an annotated pseudogene. The CDR3 is 15 residues long.